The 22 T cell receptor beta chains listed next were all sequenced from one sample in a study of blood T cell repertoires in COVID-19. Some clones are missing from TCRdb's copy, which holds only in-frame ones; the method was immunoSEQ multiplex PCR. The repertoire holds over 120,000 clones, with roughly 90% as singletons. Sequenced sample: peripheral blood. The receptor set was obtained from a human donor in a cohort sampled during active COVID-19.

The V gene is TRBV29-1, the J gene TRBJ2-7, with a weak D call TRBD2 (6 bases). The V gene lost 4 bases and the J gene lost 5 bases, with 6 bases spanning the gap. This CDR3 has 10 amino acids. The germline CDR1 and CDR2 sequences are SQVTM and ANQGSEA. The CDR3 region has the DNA TGCAGCGTTGGGGAGGACGAGCAGTACTTC. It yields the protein CSVGEDEQYF.

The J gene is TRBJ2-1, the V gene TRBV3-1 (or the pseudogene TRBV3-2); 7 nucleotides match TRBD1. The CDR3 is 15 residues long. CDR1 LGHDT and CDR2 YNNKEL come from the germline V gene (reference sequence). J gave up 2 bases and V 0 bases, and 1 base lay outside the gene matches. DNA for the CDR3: TGTGCCAGCAGCCAAGACACAGGGGCCTACAATGAGCAGTTCTTC. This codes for CASSQDTGAYNEQFF.

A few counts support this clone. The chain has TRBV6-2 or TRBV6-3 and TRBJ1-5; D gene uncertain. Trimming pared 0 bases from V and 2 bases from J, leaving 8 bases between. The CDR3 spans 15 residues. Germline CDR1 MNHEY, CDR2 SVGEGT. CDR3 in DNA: TGTGCCAGCAGTTACTCTAGAAGAGGCAATCAGCCCCAGCATTTT. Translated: CASSYSRRGNQPQHF.

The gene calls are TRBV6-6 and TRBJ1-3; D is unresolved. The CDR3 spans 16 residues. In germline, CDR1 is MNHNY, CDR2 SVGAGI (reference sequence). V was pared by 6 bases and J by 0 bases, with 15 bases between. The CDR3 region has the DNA TGTGCCAGCAGCCTGAGGAGGGAGAGCTCTGGAAACACCATATATTTT. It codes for CASSLRRESSGNTIYF.

CDR3 protein: CASSWDRVETQYF. CDR3 DNA: TGTGCCAGCAGCTGGGACAGGGTGGAGACCCAGTACTTC. The V gene is TRBV7-2, the J gene TRBJ2-5; 9 bases match TRBD1. The germline gives CDR1 SGHTA, CDR2 FQGNSA. With 4 bases clipped from V and 5 bases from J, the junction kept 2 bases outside the gene matches. There are 13 residues in the CDR3.

The CDR3 nucleotides read TGCAGCGCGACTCTGGGGGACAGGGGTTCTGAAGCTTTCTTT. It codes for CSATLGDRGSEAFF. The chain joins TRBV29-1 to TRBJ1-1; 10 bases match TRBD1. This CDR3 has 14 amino acids. Trimming at V came to 7 bases and at J to 6 bases, leaving 11 bases not matched to a gene. The germline V gene encodes CDR1 SQVTM and CDR2 ANQGSEA.

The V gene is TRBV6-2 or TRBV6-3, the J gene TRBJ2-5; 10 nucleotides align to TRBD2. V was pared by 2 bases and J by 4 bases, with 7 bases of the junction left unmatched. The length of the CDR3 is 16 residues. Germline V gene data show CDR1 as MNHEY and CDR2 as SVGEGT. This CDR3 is CASSYELAGVSETQYF. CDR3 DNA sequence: TGTGCCAGCAGTTACGAGCTAGCGGGGGTTTCAGAGACCCAGTACTTC.

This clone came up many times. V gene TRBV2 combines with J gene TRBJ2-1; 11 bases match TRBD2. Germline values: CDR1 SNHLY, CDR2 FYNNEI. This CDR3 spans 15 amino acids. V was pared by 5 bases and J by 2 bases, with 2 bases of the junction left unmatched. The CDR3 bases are TGTGCCAGCAGTAAGACTAGCGGGGCCTACAATGAGCAGTTCTTC. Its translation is CASSKTSGAYNEQFF.

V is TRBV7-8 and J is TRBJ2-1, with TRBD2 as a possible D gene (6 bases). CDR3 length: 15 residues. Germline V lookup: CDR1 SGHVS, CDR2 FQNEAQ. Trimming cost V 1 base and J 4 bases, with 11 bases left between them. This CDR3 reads CASSLEARGYNEQFF. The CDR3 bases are TGTGCCAGCAGCTTAGAAGCCCGGGGGTACAATGAGCAGTTCTTC.

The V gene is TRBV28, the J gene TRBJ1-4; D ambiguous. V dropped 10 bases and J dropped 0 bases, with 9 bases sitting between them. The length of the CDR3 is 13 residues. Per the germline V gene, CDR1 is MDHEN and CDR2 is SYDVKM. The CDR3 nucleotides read TGTGCCACCCTCGCAGCAACTAATGAAAAACTGTTTTTT. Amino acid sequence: CATLAATNEKLFF.

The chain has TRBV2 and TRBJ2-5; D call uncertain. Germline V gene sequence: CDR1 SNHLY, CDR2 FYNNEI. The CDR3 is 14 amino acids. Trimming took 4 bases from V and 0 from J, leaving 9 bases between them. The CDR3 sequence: CASSVRGDQETQYF. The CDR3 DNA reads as TGTGCCAGCAGTGTAAGAGGAGACCAAGAGACCCAGTACTTC.

This CDR3 reads CASSRSRVPSSYNEQFF. The CDR3 bases are TGTGCCAGCAGCCGAAGCCGGGTTCCGAGCTCCTACAATGAGCAGTTCTTC. The chain recombines TRBV6-6 with TRBJ2-1; D not certain. The CDR3 loop spans 17 amino acids. V lost 6 bases and J 0 bases, leaving 18 bases between the germline ends. Per the germline V gene, CDR1 is MNHNY and CDR2 is SVGAGI (reference sequence).

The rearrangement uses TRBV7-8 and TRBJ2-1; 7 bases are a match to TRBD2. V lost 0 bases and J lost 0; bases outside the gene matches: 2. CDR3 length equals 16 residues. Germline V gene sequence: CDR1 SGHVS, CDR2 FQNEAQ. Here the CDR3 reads CASSLAGTNSYNEQFF. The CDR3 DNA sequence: TGTGCCAGCAGCTTAGCGGGGACTAACTCCTACAATGAGCAGTTCTTC.

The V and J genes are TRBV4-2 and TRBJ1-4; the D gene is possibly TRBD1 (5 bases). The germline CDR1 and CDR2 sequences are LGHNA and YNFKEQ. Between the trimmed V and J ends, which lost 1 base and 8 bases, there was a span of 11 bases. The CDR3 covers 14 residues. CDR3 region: CASSQAGGHEKLFF. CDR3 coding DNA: TGTGCCAGCAGCCAAGCCGGGGGTCACGAAAAACTGTTTTTT.

The CDR3 reads CASSFTQLAGGYEQFF. The DNA for the CDR3 is TGCGCCAGCAGCTTTACGCAACTAGCGGGGGGCTATGAGCAGTTCTTC. The chain links TRBV5-1 to TRBJ2-1; 12 bases match TRBD2. V was pared by 2 bases and J by 8 bases, with 8 bases of the junction left unmatched. CDR1 is SGHRS, CDR2 YFSETQ, per germline. The CDR3 loop spans 16 amino acids. The variable domain in full, with the rest retrieved from reference TRBV5-1 and TRBJ2-1, is KAGVTQTPRYLIKTRGQQVTLSCSPISGHRSVSWYQQTPGQGLQFLFEYFSETQRNKGNFPGRFSGRQFSNSRSEMNVSTLELGDSALYLCASSFTQLAGGYEQFFGPGTRLTVL.

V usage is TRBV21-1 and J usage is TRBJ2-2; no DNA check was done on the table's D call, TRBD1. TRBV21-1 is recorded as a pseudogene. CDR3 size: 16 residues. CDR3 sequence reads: CASSKEGQGSTGELFF. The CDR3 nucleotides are TGTGCCAGCAGCAAAGAGGGGCAGGGGAGCACCGGGGAGCTGTTTTTT.

CDR3 region: CASSLVGNSGELFF. CDR3 in DNA: TGTGCCAGCAGCTTAGTGGGCAACTCCGGGGAGCTGTTTTTT. The V gene is TRBV11-2, the J gene TRBJ2-2, with unresolved D. Germline lookup yields CDR1 SGHAT and CDR2 FQNNGV. V was pared by 1 base and J by 6 bases, with 9 bases between. The CDR3 runs 14 residues.

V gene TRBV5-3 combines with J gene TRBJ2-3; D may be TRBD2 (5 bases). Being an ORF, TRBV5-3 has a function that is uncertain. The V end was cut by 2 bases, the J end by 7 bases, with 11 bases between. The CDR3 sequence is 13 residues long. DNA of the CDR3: TGTGCCAGAAGCTTTCCTAGCAGTTATACGCAGTATTTT. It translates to CARSFPSSYTQYF.

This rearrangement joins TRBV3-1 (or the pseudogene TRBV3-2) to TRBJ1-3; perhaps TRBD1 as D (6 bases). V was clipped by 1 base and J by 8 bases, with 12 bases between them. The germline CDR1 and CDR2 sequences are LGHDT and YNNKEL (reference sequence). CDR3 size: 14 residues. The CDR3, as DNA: TGTGCCAGCAGCCAAGGAGGACAGCTCTACACCATATATTTT. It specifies CASSQGGQLYTIYF.

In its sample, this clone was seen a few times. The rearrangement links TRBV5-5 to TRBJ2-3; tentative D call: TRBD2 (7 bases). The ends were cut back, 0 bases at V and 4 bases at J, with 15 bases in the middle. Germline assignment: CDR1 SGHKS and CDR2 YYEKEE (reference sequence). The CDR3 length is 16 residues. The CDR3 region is CASSLVVGGPSDTQYF. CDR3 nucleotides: TGTGCCAGCAGCTTGGTGGTCGGGGGGCCCTCAGATACGCAGTATTTT.

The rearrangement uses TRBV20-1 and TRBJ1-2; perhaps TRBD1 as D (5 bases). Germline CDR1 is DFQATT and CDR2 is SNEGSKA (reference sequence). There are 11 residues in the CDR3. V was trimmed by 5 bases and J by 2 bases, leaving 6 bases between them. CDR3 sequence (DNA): TGCAGTGCTGGGGCAAACTATGGCTACACCTTC. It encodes CSAGANYGYTF.

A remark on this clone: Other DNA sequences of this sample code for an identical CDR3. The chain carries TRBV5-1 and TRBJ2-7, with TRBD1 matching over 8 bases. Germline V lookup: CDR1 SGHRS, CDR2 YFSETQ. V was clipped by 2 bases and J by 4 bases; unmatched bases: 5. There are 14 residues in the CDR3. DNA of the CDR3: TGCGCCAGCAGCTTCGGACAGGGATTATACGAGCAGTACTTC. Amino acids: CASSFGQGLYEQYF.